This paragraph covers one T cell receptor (beta chain) sequence. This record comes from a study of shared clonotypes between healthy human individuals. Germline CDR1 is LNHDA and CDR2 is SQIVND (reference sequence). Trimming removed 6 bases at V and 2 bases at J, with 8 bases between. This CDR3 comprises 13 residues. Repertoires were generated with immunoSEQ multiplex PCR, while TCRdb's copy carries only in-frame clones and drops some. The profile shows approximately 2,000,000 clones, 85% to 95% of them singletons. This clonotype originated in a man aged 18 to 29 in good health. Some clones in this sample may be carry-over from other donors' samples. Sample: naive CD4+ T cells from PBMCs. Subset: CD45RA+ positively selected. This chain links TRBV19 with TRBJ1-5; D is uncertain. The CDR3 protein is CASSGVGNQPQHF. CDR3 nucleotides: TGTGCCAGTAGCGGGGTCGGCAATCAGCCCCAGCATTTT.